Below, one TCR beta chain is given with its context. What it recognizes is unknown. cDNA serving as the sequencing template came from extracted, reverse transcribed RNA. Sequencing used immunoSEQ multiplex PCR; TCRdb keeps in-frame clones, though not all of them. This table has around 210,000 clones, under 70% appearing once. Indicated treatment: oral pan-JAK inhibitor, 5-10 mg twice daily. Peripheral blood and lesional scalp punch biopsies came from alopecia areata patients. The sample belongs to a study of CD8+ T cells in alopecia areata. The overall study: Treatment comprised oral tofacitinib, 5 to 10 mg twice daily, in treated patients.

Study-level points and caveats: Clonality was higher in lesional than normal scalp, especially in alopecia totalis/universalis.

Germline-derived CDR1 and CDR2 are SNHLY and FYNNEI. CDR3 size: 15 residues. Between the trimmed V and J ends, which lost 2 bases and 2 bases, there was a span of 10 bases. This clonotype was obtained from a human donor with alopecia areata. Here the sequenced sample was CD4+ T cells sorted from blood, taken at week 4, from a patient treated with tofacitinib. V gene TRBV2 combines with J gene TRBJ1-3; a weak D match, TRBD1 (6 bases). The CDR3 sequence: CASSELTGPGNTIYF. The CDR3 DNA follows: TGTGCCAGCAGTGAACTAACAGGGCCTGGAAACACCATATATTTT.